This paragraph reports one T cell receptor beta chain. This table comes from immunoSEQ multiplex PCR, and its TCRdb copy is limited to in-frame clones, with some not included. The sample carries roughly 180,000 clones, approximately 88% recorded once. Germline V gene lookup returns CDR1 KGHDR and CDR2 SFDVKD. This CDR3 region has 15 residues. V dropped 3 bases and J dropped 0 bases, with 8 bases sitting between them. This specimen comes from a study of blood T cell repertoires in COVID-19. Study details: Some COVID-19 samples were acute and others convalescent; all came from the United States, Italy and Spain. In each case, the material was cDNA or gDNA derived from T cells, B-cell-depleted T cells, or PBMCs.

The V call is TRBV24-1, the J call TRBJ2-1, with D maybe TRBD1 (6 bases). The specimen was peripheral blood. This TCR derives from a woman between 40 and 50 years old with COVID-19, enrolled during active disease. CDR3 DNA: TGTGCCACCAGTGATCCAGGGGCCTCCTACAATGAGCAGTTCTTC. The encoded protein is CATSDPGASYNEQFF.